The 29 T cell receptor beta chains below come from one sample, sequenced in a study of regulatory T cells in long-lasting Graves disease. The time point here: persistent/refractory GD, antithyroid drugs over 5 years with positive TRAb. The authors made the TCR library using RNA they extracted from PBMCs. Library construction for TCR beta used iRepertoire HTBI primers and Arm-PCR of CDR3 regions. TCRdb re-called the multiplex PCR reads with MiXCR, one entry per CDR3 protein. The sample shows about 460,000 distinct CDR3 sequences, 22% of them seen only once. The sample here was peripheral blood mononuclear cells (PBMCs), taken when the disease was refractory, from a patient treated with antithyroid drugs. The source of these receptors is a female donor with Graves disease.

This clonotype was seen a single time. A read error is possible here, since a much larger clone lies one base away. The rearrangement joins TRBV10-3 to TRBJ1-2; 9 positions match TRBD1. The CDR3 spans 16 residues. The germline V gene has CDR1 ENHRY and CDR2 SYGVKD. The CDR3 reads CTISERGTGKDYGYTF. CDR3 bases: TGTACCATCAGTGAGCGAGGGACAGGGAAGGACTATGGCTACACCTTC.

This clonotype came up a few times. The chain uses TRBV11-3 and TRBJ2-1, with no clear D. The V end was cut by 5 bases, the J end by 8 bases, with 16 bases between. Germline V gene data show CDR1 as SGHNT and CDR2 as YENEEA. CDR3 length equals 14 residues. The CDR3 loop reads CASSLRFGAYEQFF. DNA of the CDR3: TGTGCCAGCAGCCTTAGATTTGGAGCATATGAGCAGTTCTTC.

The rearrangement uses TRBV6-4 and TRBJ2-2, with a tentative D call TRBD2 (6 bases). V was trimmed by 7 bases and J by 2 bases, leaving 14 bases between them. Germline V gene lookup returns CDR1 MRHNA and CDR2 SNTAGT. The CDR3 runs to 15 residues. The DNA for the CDR3 is TGTGCCAGCACCAAGAGGAGGGGTAACACCGGGGAGCTGTTTTTT. The encoded protein is CASTKRRGNTGELFF.

The V and J genes are TRBV6-9 and TRBJ2-7, with unresolved D. The CDR3 length is 12 residues. Germline V CDR1 and CDR2: MNHGY, SVAAGI. V gave up 1 base and J gave up 2 bases, with 3 bases separating them. The CDR3 loop reads CASSYWAYEQYF. DNA of the CDR3: TGTGCCAGCAGTTATTGGGCCTACGAGCAGTACTTC.

As to this clonotype: A much larger clone differs by one base, so this may be a read error. The rearrangement links TRBV27 to TRBJ2-7; TRBD2 might be the D (7 bases). CDR1 and CDR2 from the germline V gene are MNHEY and SMNVEV (reference sequence). CDR3 length: 13 amino acids. The CDR3: CASSGGAAHEQCF. The CDR3 nucleotides are TGTGCCAGCAGTGGGGGGGCGGCCCACGAGCAGTGCTTC.

This clonotype came up a few times. J is TRBJ1-4 and V is TRBV7-2; D gene ambiguous. V shed 2 bases and J shed 4 bases, with 8 bases lying between them. Germline V lookup: CDR1 SGHTA, CDR2 FQGNSA. The CDR3 runs 14 residues. CDR3 sequence reads: CASSLSRNNEKLFF. The DNA of the CDR3 is TGTGCCAGCAGCTTATCAAGGAATAATGAAAAACTGTTTTTT.

In this sample, this clonotype turned up many times. This chain uses TRBV28 with TRBJ2-2; D gene uncertain. There are 12 residues in the CDR3. Germline V gives CDR1 MDHEN, CDR2 SYDVKM. Trimming removed 6 bases at V and 9 bases at J, with 11 bases between. The CDR3 here is CASSLKPRELFF. The CDR3 coding sequence is TGTGCCAGCAGCCTAAAACCCCGGGAGCTGTTTTTT.

Concerning this clonotype itself: This may be a read error, as it is one base from a much larger clone. V and J are TRBV3-1 and TRBJ2-7; D is unresolved. There are 11 residues in the CDR3. Germline V gene data show CDR1 as LGHDT and CDR2 as YNNKEL (reference sequence). CDR3 amino acids: CASGQGWEQYF. DNA for the CDR3: TGTGCCAGCGGCCAAGGTTGGGAGCAGTACTTC.

The chain has TRBV11-2 and TRBJ1-6; D is unresolved. This CDR3 has 15 amino acids. Per germline, CDR1 SGHAT and CDR2 FQNNGV. V shed 3 bases and J shed 0 bases, with 6 bases lying between them. The CDR3 coding sequence is TGTGCCAGCAGCTTTGAGAGCTCCTATAATTCACCCCTCCACTTT. Encoded protein: CASSFESSYNSPLHF.

This clonotype was seen at least ten times. This chain joins TRBV29-1 and TRBJ1-1; 8 bases map to TRBD1. J gave up 3 bases and V 6 bases, and 12 bases lay outside the gene matches. This CDR3 spans 15 amino acids. The V gene's germline CDR1 is SQVTM and CDR2 ANQGSEA. In DNA form, the CDR3 reads TGCAGCGTGGGAAAGCAGGGGGCGGGGGACACTGAAGCTTTCTTT. It encodes CSVGKQGAGDTEAFF.

This rearrangement joins TRBV20-1 to TRBJ2-5; D not certain. The CDR3 totals 13 residues. The germline V gene encodes CDR1 DFQATT and CDR2 SNEGSKA (reference sequence). Trimming removed 4 bases at V and 0 bases at J, with 9 bases between. The DNA for the CDR3 is TGCAGTGCTATAATGGGGAACCAAGAGACCCAGTACTTC. This sequence encodes CSAIMGNQETQYF.

There are many counts of this clonotype. A much larger clone differs from this one at a single base, so this may be a read error. The V call is TRBV6-1, the J call TRBJ2-5; D is ambiguous. The V gene's germline CDR1 is MNHNS and CDR2 SASEGT. The CDR3 runs 11 residues. Trimming removed 8 bases from V and 4 bases from J, with 8 bases in between. The CDR3 region has the DNA TGTGCCAGCGGCCCCGGAGAGACCCAGTACTTC. The encoded protein is CASGPGETQYF.

This clonotype was seen repeatedly, ten times or more. The chain employs TRBV28 and TRBJ1-2, with D perhaps TRBD1 (6 bases). CDR1 and CDR2 (germline): MDHEN, SYDVKM. The CDR3 is 12 amino acids. The V gene lost 4 bases and the J gene lost 8 bases, with 11 bases spanning the gap. CDR3 coding DNA: TGTGCCAGCAGTTCCAGGGGTAGGGGCTACACCTTC. Translation: CASSSRGRGYTF.

Only a few counts were recorded for this clonotype. V usage is TRBV9 and J usage is TRBJ1-4; D is unclear. Germline CDR1 and CDR2: SGDLS and YYNGEE. V was clipped by 3 bases and J by 8 bases, with 17 bases between them. The CDR3 sequence is 15 residues long. CDR3 in amino acids: CASSDSGGEAEKLFF. CDR3 in DNA: TGTGCCAGCAGCGATAGTGGCGGAGAGGCGGAAAAACTGTTTTTT.

This clonotype has a handful of counts. The chain recombines TRBV6-5 with TRBJ2-7; D is unclear. Between the trimmed V and J ends, which lost 4 bases and 5 bases, there was a span of 12 bases. Germline-derived CDR1 and CDR2 are MNHEY and SVGAGI. This CDR3 contains 13 residues. The CDR3 sequence is CASSWTGPDEQYF. The CDR3 DNA is TGTGCCAGCAGTTGGACCGGTCCGGACGAGCAGTACTTC.

This clonotype was observed at least ten times. This rearrangement joins TRBV29-1 to TRBJ2-7, with 7 bases fitting TRBD1. With V trimmed by 7 bases and J by 6 bases, 6 bases remained unmatched. Germline V gene data show CDR1 as SQVTM and CDR2 as ANQGSEA. The CDR3 has 11 amino acids. The CDR3 nucleotides read TGCAGCGGGGACAGTTTAGGCGAGCAGTACTTC. Its protein product is CSGDSLGEQYF.

The chain joins TRBV6-2 or TRBV6-3 to TRBJ2-1, with a possible D match to TRBD2 (6 bases). Germline CDR1 reads MNHEY; CDR2 reads SVGEGT. The CDR3 is made up of 15 amino acids. Trimming left V 3 bases short and J 4 bases short, with 13 bases between. This CDR3 is CASSYSGTVYNEQFF. DNA for the CDR3: TGTGCCAGCAGTTATAGCGGTACTGTTTACAATGAGCAGTTCTTC.

There are many counts of this clonotype. The chain has TRBV2 and TRBJ1-2, with D hard to call. The CDR3 length is 12 residues. V was clipped by 8 bases and J by 5 bases, with 12 bases between them. The V gene's germline CDR1 is SNHLY and CDR2 FYNNEI. This chain's CDR3 is CASRLVQYGYTF. CDR3 sequence (DNA): TGTGCCAGCCGCCTGGTCCAATATGGCTACACCTTC.

This clonotype was observed a few times. The genes are TRBV11-2 and TRBJ2-7; possibly TRBD2 for D (5 bases). The CDR3 length is 13 residues. Trimming pared 4 bases from V and 5 bases from J, leaving 12 bases between. Germline-derived CDR1 and CDR2 are SGHAT and FQNNGV. The chain's CDR3 is CASSSTQRDEQYF. DNA for the CDR3: TGTGCCAGCAGCTCAACCCAGAGGGACGAGCAGTACTTC.

This clonotype appeared a few times. The rearrangement joins TRBV3-1 to TRBJ2-2, with 7 bases fitting TRBD1. V lost 4 bases, J lost 3 bases, and 5 bases stayed unmatched. The CDR3 totals 15 residues. From germline, CDR1 is LGHDT and CDR2 YNNKEL (reference sequence). The DNA of the CDR3 is TGTGCCAGCAGCCTGACAGGGAAATACACCGGGGAGCTGTTTTTT. It is translated as CASSLTGKYTGELFF.

Worth noting for this clonotype: A single base separates this from a much larger clone, so it may be a read error. CDR3 region: CAISESLGNWGQSQHF. DNA for the CDR3: TGTGCCATCAGTGAGTCTTTGGGGAACTGGGGTCAGTCCCAGCATTTT. This chain joins TRBV10-3 and TRBJ1-5; D not resolved. The CDR3 spans 16 residues. The V gene's germline CDR1 is ENHRY and CDR2 SYGVKD.

This clonotype was seen many times. This chain links TRBV25-1 with TRBJ2-5; TRBD1 aligns across 8 bases. This CDR3 is 15 amino acids long. Trimming at V came to 6 bases and at J to 3 bases, leaving 9 bases not matched to a gene. CDR1 MGHDK and CDR2 SYGVNS come from the germline V gene. CDR3: CASRGPRDRKETQYF. In DNA form, the CDR3 reads TGTGCCAGCAGAGGGCCCCGGGACAGGAAAGAGACCCAGTACTTC.

The chain has TRBV10-3 and TRBJ1-1, with D possibly being TRBD1 (6 bases). The germline V and J ends were trimmed by 8 bases and 1 base, with 11 bases remaining between them. CDR3 length: 13 amino acids. Germline CDR1 is ENHRY and CDR2 is SYGVKD. The CDR3 bases are TGTGCCATCCAGGGACATACGAACACTGAAGCTTTCTTT. Translated, it gives CAIQGHTNTEAFF.

The rearrangement uses TRBV4-2 and TRBJ1-4; D gene unclear. The V end lost 0 bases, the J end lost 5 bases, and 10 bases lay between the germline ends. Germline values: CDR1 LGHNA, CDR2 YNFKEQ. This CDR3 region has 15 residues. CDR3 protein: CASSQDSSRNEKLFF. For the CDR3, the DNA is TGTGCCAGCAGCCAAGATAGCTCAAGAAATGAAAAACTGTTTTTT.

This clonotype turned up a few times. This is likely a read error, given that the CDR3 carries no conserved phenylalanine or tryptophan at its end. The chain recombines TRBV28 with TRBJ2-7; no reliable D call. The germline V gene has CDR1 MDHEN and CDR2 SYDVKM. The CDR3 runs 11 residues. V was cut by 9 bases and J by 0 bases, with 6 bases left in between. For the CDR3, the DNA is TGTGCCAGTACGGACTCCTACGAGCAGTACCTC. Translating gives CASTDSYEQYL.

The chain carries TRBV10-3 and TRBJ1-1; a possible D gene is TRBD1 (5 bases). V was clipped by 0 bases and J by 1 base, with 9 bases between them. This CDR3 is 15 amino acids long. Germline V gene sequence: CDR1 ENHRY, CDR2 SYGVKD. The CDR3 spells CAISESTRGNTEAFF. In DNA, the CDR3 is TGTGCCATCAGTGAGTCGACAAGGGGGAACACTGAAGCTTTCTTT.

This clonotype has more than one count but fewer than ten. The chain employs TRBV19 and TRBJ1-2; D is uncertain. Germline V gene sequence: CDR1 LNHDA, CDR2 SQIVND (reference sequence). Trimming cost V 11 bases and J 0 bases, with 13 bases left between them. The CDR3 spans 13 residues. The CDR3 nucleotides are TGTGCCTCATGGAACACAACTAACTATGGCTACACCTTC. It codes for CASWNTTNYGYTF.

A word on this clonotype: A much bigger clone sits one base away, suggesting this may be a read error. This sequence joins TRBV7-2 and TRBJ2-7; D gene uncertain. Trimming removed 3 bases from V and 1 base from J, with 7 bases in between. The germline V gene encodes CDR1 SGHTA and CDR2 FQGNSA. The CDR3 is 13 residues long. This CDR3 is CASSFRVSYEQYF. The CDR3 DNA reads as TGTGCCAGCAGCTTTCGGGTTTCCTACGAGCAGTACTTC.

This clonotype was observed a handful of times. This sequence joins TRBV6-2 or TRBV6-3 and TRBJ2-2; D remains unclear. This CDR3 has 12 residues. V gave up 4 bases and J gave up 7 bases, with 7 bases separating them. Germline V lookup: CDR1 MNHEY, CDR2 SVGEGT. CDR3 DNA: TGTGCCAGCAGTTTAGACTTCGGGGAGCTGTTTTTT. Its translation: CASSLDFGELFF.